The clone carrying this TCR beta chain was observed at least ten times. Its antigen is not identified. The CDR3 covers 14 residues. Trimming shortened V by 6 bases and J by 4 bases, and 14 bases separated the two germline ends. Germline V gene lookup returns CDR1 SNHLY and CDR2 FYNNEI. This sample is part of a study of T cells in Graves' hyperthyroidism and ophthalmopathy. General study results and limits: Patients with ophthalmopathy were separated from those with stable hyperthyroidism by a 13 V-J model.

TCR beta CDR3 sequences were amplified from RNA transcripts. HTBI primers drove first-round RT-PCR of the TCR CDR3. TCRdb analysed the multiplex PCR reads with MiXCR anew, one entry per CDR3 protein. The sample has 490,000 or so distinct CDR3 sequences, more than 15% seen once. This chain links TRBV2 with TRBJ2-3, with D maybe TRBD2 (5 bases). The sequenced material came from blood. The sequence came from a young woman with Graves' ophthalmopathy. CDR3 sequence (DNA): TGTGCCAGCAGAAACGGCCAGCGGTCAGATACGCAGTATTTT. Amino acids: CASRNGQRSDTQYF.